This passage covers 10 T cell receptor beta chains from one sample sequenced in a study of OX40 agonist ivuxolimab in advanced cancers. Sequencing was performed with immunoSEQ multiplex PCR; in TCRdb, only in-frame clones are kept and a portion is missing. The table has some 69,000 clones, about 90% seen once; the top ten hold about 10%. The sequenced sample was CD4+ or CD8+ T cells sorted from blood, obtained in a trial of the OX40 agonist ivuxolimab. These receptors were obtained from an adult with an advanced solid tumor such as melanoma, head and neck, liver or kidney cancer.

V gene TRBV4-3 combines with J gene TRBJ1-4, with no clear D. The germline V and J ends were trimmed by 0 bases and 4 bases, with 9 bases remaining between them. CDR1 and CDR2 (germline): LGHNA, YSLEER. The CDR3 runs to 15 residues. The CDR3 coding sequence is TGCGCCAGCAGCCAAGATGCCCTGCATAATGAAAAACTGTTTTTT. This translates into CASSQDALHNEKLFF.

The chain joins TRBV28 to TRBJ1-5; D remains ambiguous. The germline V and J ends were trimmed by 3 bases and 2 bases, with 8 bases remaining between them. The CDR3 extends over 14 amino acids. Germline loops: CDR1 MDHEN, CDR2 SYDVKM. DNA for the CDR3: TGTGCCAGCAGTTTGGGTTTACGCAATCAGCCCCAGCATTTT. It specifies CASSLGLRNQPQHF.

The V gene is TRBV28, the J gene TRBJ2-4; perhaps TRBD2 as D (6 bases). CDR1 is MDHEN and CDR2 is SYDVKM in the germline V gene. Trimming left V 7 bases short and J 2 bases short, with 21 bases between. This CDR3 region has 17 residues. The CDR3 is CASTAFGGGNTKNIQYF. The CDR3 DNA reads TGTGCCAGCACCGCCTTCGGGGGAGGAAATACCAAAAACATTCAGTACTTC. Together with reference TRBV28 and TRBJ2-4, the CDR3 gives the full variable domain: DVKVTQSSRYLVKRTGEKVFLECVQDMDHENMFWYRQDPGLGLRLIYFSYDVKMKEKGDIPEGYSVSREKKERFSLILESASTNQTSMYLCASTAFGGGNTKNIQYFGAGTRLSVL.

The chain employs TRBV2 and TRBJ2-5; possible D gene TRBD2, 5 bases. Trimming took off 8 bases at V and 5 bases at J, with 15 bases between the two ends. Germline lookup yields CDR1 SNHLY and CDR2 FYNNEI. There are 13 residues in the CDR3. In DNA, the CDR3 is TGTGCCAGCTCGCGTCGGAGAGGGGAGACCCAGTACTTC. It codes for CASSRRRGETQYF.

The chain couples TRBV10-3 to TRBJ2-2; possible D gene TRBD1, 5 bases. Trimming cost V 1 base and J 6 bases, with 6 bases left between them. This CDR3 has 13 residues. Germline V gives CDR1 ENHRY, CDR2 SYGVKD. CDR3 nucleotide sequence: TGTGCCATCAGTGAGTTGGGGCCCGGGGAGCTGTTTTTT. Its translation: CAISELGPGELFF.

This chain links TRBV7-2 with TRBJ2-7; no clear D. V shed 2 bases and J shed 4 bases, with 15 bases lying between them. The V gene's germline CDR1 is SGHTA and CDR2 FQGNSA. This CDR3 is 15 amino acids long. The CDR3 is CASSLLPQSAYEQYF. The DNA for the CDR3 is TGTGCCAGCAGCTTATTGCCCCAGAGTGCTTACGAGCAGTACTTC.

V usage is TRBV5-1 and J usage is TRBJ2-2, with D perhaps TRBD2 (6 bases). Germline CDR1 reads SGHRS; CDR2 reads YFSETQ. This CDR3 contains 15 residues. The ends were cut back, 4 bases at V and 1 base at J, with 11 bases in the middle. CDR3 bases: TGCGCCAGCAGCGGACTAACAGGGAACACCGGGGAGCTGTTTTTT. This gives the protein CASSGLTGNTGELFF.

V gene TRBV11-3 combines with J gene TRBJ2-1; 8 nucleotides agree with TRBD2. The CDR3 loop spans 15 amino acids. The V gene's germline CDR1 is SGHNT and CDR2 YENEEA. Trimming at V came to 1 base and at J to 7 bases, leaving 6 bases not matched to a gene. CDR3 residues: CASSLGTSSGNEQFF. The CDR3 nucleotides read TGTGCCAGCAGCTTAGGGACTAGCTCGGGGAATGAGCAGTTCTTC.

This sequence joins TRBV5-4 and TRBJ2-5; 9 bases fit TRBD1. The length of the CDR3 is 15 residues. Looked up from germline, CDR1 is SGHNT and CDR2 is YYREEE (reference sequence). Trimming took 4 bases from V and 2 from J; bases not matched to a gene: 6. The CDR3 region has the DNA TGTGCCAGCAGCACCGGACAGGGGATACAAGAGACCCAGTACTTC. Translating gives CASSTGQGIQETQYF.

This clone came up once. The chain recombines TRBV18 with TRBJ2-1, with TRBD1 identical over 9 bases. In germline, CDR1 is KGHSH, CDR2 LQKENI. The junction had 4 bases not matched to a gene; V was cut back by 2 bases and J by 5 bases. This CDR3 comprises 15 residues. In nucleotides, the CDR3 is TGTGCCAGCTCACCATTTAGGACAGGGGACAATGAGCAGTTCTTC. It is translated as CASSPFRTGDNEQFF.